This note documents a single T cell receptor (beta chain) sequence. Its antigen is unidentified. Deletions cut 3 bases from V and 8 bases from J, with 12 bases between. Germline V CDR1 and CDR2: GTSNPN, SVGIG (reference sequence). This CDR3 is 12 amino acids long. This specimen belongs to a study of T cell repertoires in cytomegalovirus infection. Study-level information: Through public TCR beta signatures, both CMV infection and matching HLA type were indicated. Overall study results and limits: Accumulated public TCR beta family frequency recognized individuals carrying CMV together with the relevant HLA. The ex vivo response was dominated by HLA-C-restricted CMV-specific TCR beta clonotypes.

TCRdb re-called the reads with MiXCR, one entry per CDR3 protein. The sample comprises almost 500,000 distinct CDR3 sequences, 11% of which are singletons, and roughly 10% rests with the top ten. This clonotype was obtained from a human donor in good health (CMV status not recorded). Some clones in this sample may be carry-over from other donors' samples. The chain is built from TRBV30 and TRBJ2-3, with D possibly matching TRBD2 (5 bases). What was sequenced was PBMCs. The CDR3 is CAWRTLAATQYF. The CDR3 DNA is TGTGCCTGGAGAACCCTAGCAGCTACGCAGTATTTT.